Listed here are 14 T cell receptor beta chains from one sample, sequenced in a study of response to subunit inactivated influenza vaccine (dated by TCRdb to about 2018). The library was produced with RT-PCR. Sequencing relied on an Illumina HiSeq 2500. TCRdb took the public reads, trimmed them with fastp at Q25, ran MiXCR for clone calling and kept in-frame beta chains. Each CDR3 protein appears once, grouped with its most common genes and DNA. The sample includes 700,000 to 900,000 distinct CDR3 sequences, with 21% observed a single time. The top ten clonotypes cover 9.5% to 13% of the sample. Sequencing was performed on PBMCs from blood, taken roughly 5 days after vaccination. The receptors shown here come from a man aged 45-65 years who received an inactivated influenza vaccine. Donor details come from another sample of the same person, matched by shared clones.

This clonotype was seen a few times. This chain uses TRBV19 with TRBJ2-1; 9 bases line up with TRBD2. This CDR3 contains 13 residues. CDR1 and CDR2 from the germline V gene are LNHDA and SQIVND (reference sequence). With 5 bases clipped from V and 10 bases from J, the junction kept 6 bases outside the gene matches. CDR3 protein: CASSGGLAFEQFF. For the CDR3, the DNA is TGTGCCAGTAGTGGGGGACTAGCTTTCGAGCAGTTCTTC.

This clonotype was observed at least ten times. The chain combines TRBV7-9 with TRBJ2-1; 7 bases agree with TRBD2. The ends lost 2 bases at V and 7 bases at J; junction bases unmatched: 2. The CDR3 loop spans 13 amino acids. Germline V gene data show CDR1 as SEHNR and CDR2 as FQNEAQ (reference sequence). CDR3 amino acids: CASSLRRGNEQFF. The CDR3 coding sequence is TGTGCCAGCAGCTTAAGGCGGGGGAATGAGCAGTTCTTC.

The chain combines TRBV4-1 with TRBJ2-1, with TRBD1 matching 7 bases. Germline assignment: CDR1 MGHRA and CDR2 YSYEKL. This CDR3 has 16 amino acids. Unmatched junction bases numbered 6, after V lost 4 bases and J lost 0 bases. This CDR3 is CASSPQTGNSYNEQFF. The DNA for the CDR3 is TGCGCCAGCAGCCCCCAGACAGGGAACTCCTACAATGAGCAGTTCTTC.

V is TRBV10-3 and J is TRBJ1-1; 8 positions agree with TRBD1. Unmatched junction bases numbered 4, after V lost 8 bases and J lost 2 bases. CDR1 and CDR2 from the germline V gene are ENHRY and SYGVKD. This CDR3 has 13 amino acids. CDR3 loop: CAIGQGSNTEAFF. Here the CDR3 DNA reads TGTGCCATCGGACAGGGAAGTAACACTGAAGCTTTCTTT.

This chain links TRBV9 with TRBJ1-2; TRBD1 is a possible D gene (5 bases). CDR1 SGDLS and CDR2 YYNGEE come from the germline V gene. This CDR3 has 15 amino acids. Trimming stripped 3 bases from V and 1 base from J, with 13 bases between. DNA for the CDR3: TGTGCCAGCAGCGCTGGGGGGAGTGGTAACTATGGCTACACCTTC. Amino acid sequence: CASSAGGSGNYGYTF.

The chain couples TRBV11-2 to TRBJ2-3, with 8 positions matching TRBD2. Germline-derived CDR1 and CDR2 are SGHAT and FQNNGV. The J segment lost 0 bases and the V segment lost 8 bases, leaving 16 bases of the junction unmatched. CDR3 length: 18 residues. The CDR3 coding sequence is TGTGCCAGCGGACGTTTAACCCTAGCGGGTGCTAGCACAGATACGCAGTATTTT. It yields the protein CASGRLTLAGASTDTQYF. Drawing the rest from reference TRBV11-2 and TRBJ2-3, the complete variable domain is EAGVAQSPRYKIIEKRQSVAFWCNPISGHATLYWYQQILGQGPKLLIQFQNNGVVDDSQLPKDRFSAERLKGVDSTLKIQPAKLEDSAVYLCASGRLTLAGASTDTQYFGPGTRLTVL.

This clonotype was found many times. The chain links TRBV4-3 to TRBJ2-6, with D perhaps matching TRBD1 or TRBD2 (5 bases each). The CDR3 is 17 amino acids. V gave up 3 bases and J gave up 2 bases, with 14 bases separating them. CDR1 is LGHNA, CDR2 YSLEER, per germline. This CDR3 reads CASSQPAGATGANVLTF. In DNA, the CDR3 is TGCGCCAGCAGCCAGCCGGCCGGGGCCACTGGGGCCAACGTCCTGACTTTC.

The chain is built from TRBV18 and TRBJ1-1; 10 bases agree with TRBD1. With 4 bases clipped from V and 10 bases from J, the junction kept 6 bases outside the gene matches. The germline V gene encodes CDR1 KGHSH and CDR2 LQKENI. CDR3 length: 13 amino acids. The DNA for the CDR3 is TGTGCCAGCTCACGCGGGACAGGGGAGGCAGCTTTCTTT. Protein sequence: CASSRGTGEAAFF.

This clonotype was seen a handful of times. This rearrangement joins TRBV4-1 to TRBJ1-2; D might be TRBD1 (5 bases). Germline V gene sequence: CDR1 MGHRA, CDR2 YSYEKL. V was clipped by 1 base and J by 7 bases, with 16 bases between them. This CDR3 has 15 amino acids. The CDR3 is CASSQVGLRSGGYTF. DNA for the CDR3: TGCGCCAGCAGCCAAGTGGGACTCCGATCGGGTGGCTACACCTTC.

This clonotype was observed a handful of times. The chain links TRBV2 to TRBJ2-7; D call uncertain. The CDR3 is 17 residues long. Per the germline V gene, CDR1 is SNHLY and CDR2 is FYNNEI. Deletions cut 0 bases from V and 0 bases from J, with 15 bases between. CDR3 in DNA: TGTGCCAGCAGTGAAGCGCTTCGACGGCCCAGCTCCTACGAGCAGTACTTC. Its translation: CASSEALRRPSSYEQYF.

J is TRBJ2-7 and V is TRBV4-3, with D possibly matching TRBD1 (5 bases). V lost 2 bases to trimming and J lost 3 bases, with 8 bases between them. Per germline, CDR1 LGHNA and CDR2 YSLEER. This CDR3 region has 13 residues. CDR3 in amino acids: CASSQFQGYEQYF. Written as DNA, the CDR3 is TGCGCCAGCAGCCAATTTCAGGGCTACGAGCAGTACTTC.

The genes are TRBV6-2 or TRBV6-3 and TRBJ2-1; D not resolved. Trimming removed 2 bases at V and 0 bases at J, with 17 bases between. The CDR3 is 18 amino acids. Germline values: CDR1 MNHEY, CDR2 SVGEGT. The CDR3 region has the DNA TGTGCCAGCAGTTACCCATTCAACTCAGAGAGCTCCTACAATGAGCAGTTCTTC. The encoded protein is CASSYPFNSESSYNEQFF.

V is TRBV28 and J is TRBJ1-1; D unresolved. The CDR3 extends over 16 amino acids. The germline V gene has CDR1 MDHEN and CDR2 SYDVKM. Trimming removed 9 bases from V and 4 bases from J, with 24 bases in between. The CDR3 sequence is CASSVYRTLGGTEAFF. DNA for the CDR3: TGTGCCAGTTCAGTCTACCGGACTTTAGGCGGCACTGAAGCTTTCTTT. Based on the CDR3 plus reference TRBV28 and TRBJ1-1, the full variable domain is DVKVTQSSRYLVKRTGEKVFLECVQDMDHENMFWYRQDPGLGLRLIYFSYDVKMKEKGDIPEGYSVSREKKERFSLILESASTNQTSMYLCASSVYRTLGGTEAFFGQGTRLTVV.

V is TRBV7-8 and J is TRBJ2-1, with TRBD1 matching 11 bases. V was clipped by 5 bases and J by 0 bases; unmatched bases: 9. Germline V gives CDR1 SGHVS, CDR2 FQNEAQ. This CDR3 is 18 amino acids long. The CDR3 DNA reads TGTGCCAGCAGCGCCCGGGACAGGGGGATTCCCTCCTACAATGAGCAGTTCTTC. This sequence encodes CASSARDRGIPSYNEQFF.